The clone carrying this TCR beta chain turned up a few times. As yet, its antigen is unknown. This sample was taken from a study of T-cell memory formation after mild COVID-19. Study overall: TCR clusters were mostly confined to one donor each.

With constant-segment primers, 5'RACE yielded cDNA libraries of TCR alpha and TCR beta that carried sample barcodes and UMIs. One entry per CDR3 protein, called by TCRdb with MiXCR from the 5' RACE reads. The sample holds approximately 500,000 distinct CDR3 sequences, about 23% seen once. Study-wide results and caveats: Contracting clones from day 15 to 85 showed balanced CD4/CD8; later expanders favored CD4+. Some SARS-CoV-2-responding clones were already detected in memory before infection.

The V end was cut by 4 bases, the J end by 4 bases, with 16 bases between. The CDR3 extends over 15 amino acids. Germline V gene lookup returns CDR1 SGHRS and CDR2 YFSETQ. The V and J genes are TRBV5-1 and TRBJ2-3; the D gene is possibly TRBD1 (7 bases). The TCR sequence derives from an adult woman who had mild COVID-19 (a few samples of this study predate the infection). Cell type and time point are not known. Sequencing used PBMCs or a T cell subset sorted from them (not recorded which). CDR3 DNA: TGCGCCAGCAGCGTGTACCAGGGGGAGGCAGATACGCAGTATTTT. Protein: CASSVYQGEADTQYF.